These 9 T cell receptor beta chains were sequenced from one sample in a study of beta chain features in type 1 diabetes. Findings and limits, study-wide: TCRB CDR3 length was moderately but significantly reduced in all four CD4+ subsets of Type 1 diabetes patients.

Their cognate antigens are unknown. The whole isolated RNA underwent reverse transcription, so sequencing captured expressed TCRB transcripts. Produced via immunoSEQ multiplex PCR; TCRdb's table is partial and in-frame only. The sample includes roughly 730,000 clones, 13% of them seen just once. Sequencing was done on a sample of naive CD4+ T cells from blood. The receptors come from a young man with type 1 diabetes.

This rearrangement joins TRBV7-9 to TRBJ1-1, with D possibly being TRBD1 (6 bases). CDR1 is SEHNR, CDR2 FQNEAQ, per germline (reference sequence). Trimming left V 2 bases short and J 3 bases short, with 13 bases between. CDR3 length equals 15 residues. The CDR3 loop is CASSLNQGLDTEAFF. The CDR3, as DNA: TGTGCCAGCAGCTTAAATCAGGGGCTTGACACTGAAGCTTTCTTT.

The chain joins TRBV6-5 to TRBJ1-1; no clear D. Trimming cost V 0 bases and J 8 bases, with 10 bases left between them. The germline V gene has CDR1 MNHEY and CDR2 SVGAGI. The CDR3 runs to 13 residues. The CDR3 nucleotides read TGTGCCAGCAGTTACTCTGGGGTGCAAGAAGCTTTCTTT. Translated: CASSYSGVQEAFF.

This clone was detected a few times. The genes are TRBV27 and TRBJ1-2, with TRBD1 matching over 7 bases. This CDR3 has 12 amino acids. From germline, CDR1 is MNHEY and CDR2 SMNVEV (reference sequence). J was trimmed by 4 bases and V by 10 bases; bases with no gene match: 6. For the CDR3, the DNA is TGTGCCAACAGACAGGGAATCTATGGCTACACCTTC. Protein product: CANRQGIYGYTF.

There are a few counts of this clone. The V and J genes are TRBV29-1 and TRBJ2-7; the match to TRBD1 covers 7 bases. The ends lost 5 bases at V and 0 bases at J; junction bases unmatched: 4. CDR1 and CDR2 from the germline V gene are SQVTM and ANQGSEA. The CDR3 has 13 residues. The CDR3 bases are TGCAGCGTTACGACAGGGAACTCCTACGAGCAGTACTTC. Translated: CSVTTGNSYEQYF.

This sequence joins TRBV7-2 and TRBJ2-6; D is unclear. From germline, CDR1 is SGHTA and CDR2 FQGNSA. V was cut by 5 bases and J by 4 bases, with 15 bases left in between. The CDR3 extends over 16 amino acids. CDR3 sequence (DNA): TGTGCCAGCAGCCCTTCGAGTGGCTCGGGGGCCAACGTCCTGACTTTC. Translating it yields CASSPSSGSGANVLTF. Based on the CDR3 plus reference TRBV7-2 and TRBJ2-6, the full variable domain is GAGVSQSPSNKVTEKGKDVELRCDPISGHTALYWYRQSLGQGLEFLIYFQGNSAPDKSGLPSDRFSAERTGGSVSTLTIQRTQQEDSAVYLCASSPSSGSGANVLTFGAGSRLTVL.

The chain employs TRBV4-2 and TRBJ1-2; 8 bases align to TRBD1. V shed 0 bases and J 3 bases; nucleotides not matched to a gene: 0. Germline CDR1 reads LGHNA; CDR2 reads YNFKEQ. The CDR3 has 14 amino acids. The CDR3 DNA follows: TGTGCCAGCAGCCAAGACAGGGGGCACTATGGCTACACCTTC. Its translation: CASSQDRGHYGYTF.

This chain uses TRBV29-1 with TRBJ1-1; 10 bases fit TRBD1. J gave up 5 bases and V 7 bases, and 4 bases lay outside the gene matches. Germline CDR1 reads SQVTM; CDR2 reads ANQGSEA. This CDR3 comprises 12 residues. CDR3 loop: CSGTGGRTEAFF. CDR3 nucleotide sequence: TGCAGCGGGACAGGGGGTAGGACTGAAGCTTTCTTT.

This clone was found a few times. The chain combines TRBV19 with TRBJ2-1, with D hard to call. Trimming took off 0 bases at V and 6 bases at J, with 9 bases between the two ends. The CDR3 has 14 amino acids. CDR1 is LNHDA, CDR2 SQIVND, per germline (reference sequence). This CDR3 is CASSIESASNEQFF. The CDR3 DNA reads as TGTGCCAGTAGTATAGAATCAGCCTCCAATGAGCAGTTCTTC. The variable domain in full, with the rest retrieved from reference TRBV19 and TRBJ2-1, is DGGITQSPKYLFRKEGQNVTLSCEQNLNHDAMYWYRQDPGQGLRLIYYSQIVNDFQKGDIAEGYSVSREKKESFPLTVTSAQKNPTAFYLCASSIESASNEQFFGPGTRLTVL.

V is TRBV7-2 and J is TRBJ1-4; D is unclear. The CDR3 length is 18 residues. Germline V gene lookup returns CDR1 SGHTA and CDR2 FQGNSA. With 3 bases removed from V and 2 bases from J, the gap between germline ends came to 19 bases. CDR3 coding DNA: TGTGCCAGCAGCTTCCCCCGTGGGAAGGTGTGGACTAATGAAAAACTGTTTTTT. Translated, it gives CASSFPRGKVWTNEKLFF.